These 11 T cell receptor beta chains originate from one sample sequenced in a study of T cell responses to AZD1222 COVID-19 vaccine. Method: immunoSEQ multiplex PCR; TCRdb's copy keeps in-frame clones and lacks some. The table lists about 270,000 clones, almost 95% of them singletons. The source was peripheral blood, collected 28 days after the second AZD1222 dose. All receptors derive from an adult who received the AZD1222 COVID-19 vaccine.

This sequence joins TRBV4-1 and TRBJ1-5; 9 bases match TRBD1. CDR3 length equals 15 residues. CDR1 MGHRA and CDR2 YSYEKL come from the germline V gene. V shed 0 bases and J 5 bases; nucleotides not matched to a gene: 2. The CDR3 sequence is CASSQEGQGYQPQHF. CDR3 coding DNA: TGCGCCAGCAGCCAAGAGGGACAGGGCTATCAGCCCCAGCATTTT.

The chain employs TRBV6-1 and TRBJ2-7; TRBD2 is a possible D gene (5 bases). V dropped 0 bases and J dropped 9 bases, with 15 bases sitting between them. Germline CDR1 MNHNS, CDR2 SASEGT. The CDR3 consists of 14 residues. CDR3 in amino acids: CASSEAQRVRGQYF. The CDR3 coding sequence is TGTGCCAGCAGTGAAGCTCAAAGAGTCCGGGGGCAGTACTTC.

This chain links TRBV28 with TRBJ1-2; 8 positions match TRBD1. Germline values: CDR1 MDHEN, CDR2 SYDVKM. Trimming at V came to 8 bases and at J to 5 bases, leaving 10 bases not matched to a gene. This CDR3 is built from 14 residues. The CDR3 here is CASDWRTGLYGYTF. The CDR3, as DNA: TGTGCCAGCGATTGGAGGACAGGGTTATATGGCTACACCTTC.

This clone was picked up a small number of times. The DNA of the CDR3 is TGTGCCAGCAGCTTACGAGGGGTAGGGACTGAAGCTTTCTTT. This sequence encodes CASSLRGVGTEAFF. The V call is TRBV7-2, the J call TRBJ1-1, with D possibly matching TRBD1 (5 bases). The CDR3 is made up of 14 amino acids. Germline CDR1 is SGHTA and CDR2 is FQGNSA. V dropped 2 bases and J dropped 5 bases, with 12 bases sitting between them.

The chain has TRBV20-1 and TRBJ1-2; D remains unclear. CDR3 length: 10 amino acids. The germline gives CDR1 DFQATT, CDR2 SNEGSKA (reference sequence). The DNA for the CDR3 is TGCGGCTCAGTGGCGGGTGGCTACACCTTC. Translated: CGSVAGGYTF.

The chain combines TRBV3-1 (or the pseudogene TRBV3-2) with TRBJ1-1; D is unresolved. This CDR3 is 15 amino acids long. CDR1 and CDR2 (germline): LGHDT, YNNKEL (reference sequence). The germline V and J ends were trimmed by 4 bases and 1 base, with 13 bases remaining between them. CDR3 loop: CASSRTENRNTEAFF. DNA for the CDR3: TGTGCCAGCAGCCGTACCGAGAACAGGAACACTGAAGCTTTCTTT.

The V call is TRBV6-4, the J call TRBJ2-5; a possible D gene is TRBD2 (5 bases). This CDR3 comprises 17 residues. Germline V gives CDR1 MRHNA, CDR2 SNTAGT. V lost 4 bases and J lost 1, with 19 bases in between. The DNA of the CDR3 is TGTGCCAGCAGTGCCCTCAAGCGGTCACAACCCCAAGAGACCCAGTACTTC. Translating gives CASSALKRSQPQETQYF.

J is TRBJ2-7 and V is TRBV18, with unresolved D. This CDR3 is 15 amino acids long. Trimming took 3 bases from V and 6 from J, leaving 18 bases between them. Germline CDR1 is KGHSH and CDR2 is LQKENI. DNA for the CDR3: TGTGCCAGCTCACCCGACGGGTCCTCAAATAGCGAGCAGTACTTC. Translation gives CASSPDGSSNSEQYF. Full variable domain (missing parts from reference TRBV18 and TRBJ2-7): NAGVMQNPRHLVRRRGQEARLRCSPMKGHSHVYWYRQLPEEGLKFMVYLQKENIIDESGMPKERFSAEFPKEGPSILRIQQVVRGDSAAYFCASSPDGSSNSEQYFGPGTRLTVT.

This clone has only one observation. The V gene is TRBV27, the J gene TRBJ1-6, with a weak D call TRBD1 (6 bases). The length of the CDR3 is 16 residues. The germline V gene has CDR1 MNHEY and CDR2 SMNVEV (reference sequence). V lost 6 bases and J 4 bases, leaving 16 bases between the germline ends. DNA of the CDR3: TGTGCCAGCAGCCAAAACAGCGGACAGTATAATTCACCCCTCCACTTT. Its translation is CASSQNSGQYNSPLHF.

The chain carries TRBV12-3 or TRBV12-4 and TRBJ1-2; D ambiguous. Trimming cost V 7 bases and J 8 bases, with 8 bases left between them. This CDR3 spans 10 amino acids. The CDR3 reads CASKREGYTF. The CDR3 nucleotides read TGTGCCAGCAAGAGGGAAGGCTACACCTTC.

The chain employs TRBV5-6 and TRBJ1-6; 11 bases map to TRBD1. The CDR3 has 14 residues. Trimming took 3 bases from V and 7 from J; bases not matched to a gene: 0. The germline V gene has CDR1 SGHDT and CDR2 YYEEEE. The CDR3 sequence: CASSWTGGNSPLHF. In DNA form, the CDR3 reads TGTGCCAGCAGCTGGACAGGGGGCAATTCACCCCTCCACTTT.